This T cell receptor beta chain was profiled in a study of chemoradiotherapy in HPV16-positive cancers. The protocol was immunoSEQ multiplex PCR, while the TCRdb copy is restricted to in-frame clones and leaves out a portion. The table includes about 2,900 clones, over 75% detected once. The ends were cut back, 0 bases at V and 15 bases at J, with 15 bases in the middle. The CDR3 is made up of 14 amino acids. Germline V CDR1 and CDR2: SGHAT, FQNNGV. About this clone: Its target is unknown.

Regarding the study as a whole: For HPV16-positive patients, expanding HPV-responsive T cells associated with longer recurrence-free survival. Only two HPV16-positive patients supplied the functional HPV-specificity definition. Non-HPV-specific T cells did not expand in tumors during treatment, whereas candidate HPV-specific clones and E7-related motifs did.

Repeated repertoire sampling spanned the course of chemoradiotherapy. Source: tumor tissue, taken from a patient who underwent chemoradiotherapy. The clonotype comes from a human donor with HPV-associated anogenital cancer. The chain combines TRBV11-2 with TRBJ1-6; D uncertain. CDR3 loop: CASSLDPAGRSLHF. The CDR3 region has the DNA TGTGCCAGCAGCTTAGATCCGGCCGGACGTAGCCTCCACTTT.